The rows below give T cell receptor beta chains drawn from one sample of a study of OX40 agonist ivuxolimab in advanced cancers. Assay used: immunoSEQ multiplex PCR; TCRdb lists only in-frame clones, some missing. The table has about 89,000 clones, approximately 91% seen once; the top ten hold 0.71%. The input for sequencing was CD4+ or CD8+ T cells sorted from blood, taken in a trial of the OX40 agonist ivuxolimab. The receptors originated from an adult with an advanced solid tumor such as melanoma, head and neck, liver or kidney cancer. Both conserved end residues are part of each CDR3. A D gene is named only where the DNA matches it firmly. The size field is filled for only some rows; it gives once, few, many or a size class.

V gene	clone size	J gene	D gene	CDR3 protein	CDR3 DNA
TRBV4-3	NA	TRBJ2-1	TRBD2	CASSGGLAGGGGYNGQFF	TGCGCCAGCAGCGGGGGACTAGCGGGAGGGGGAGGATACAATGGGCAGTTCTTC
TRBV5-1	NA	TRBJ2-7	TRBD1	CASSVQGAGEQYF	TGCGCCAGCAGCGTACAGGGGGCCGGGGAGCAGTACTTC
TRBV7-2	NA	TRBJ1-5	TRBD1	CASCGTGGREPQHF	TGTGCCAGCTGTGGGACAGGGGGCAGGGAGCCCCAGCATTTT
TRBV19	NA	TRBJ1-4	NA	CASSIQGSNEKLFF	TGTGCCAGTAGTATTCAGGGGAGTAATGAAAAACTGTTTTTT
TRBV6-1	NA	TRBJ2-5	NA	CASRTTDRETQYF	TGTGCCAGCAGAACGACAGACCGCGAGACCCAGTACTTC
TRBV25-1	NA	TRBJ2-7	NA	CASSEGAMQYF	TGTGCCAGCAGTGAAGGGGCAATGCAGTACTTC
TRBV16	NA	TRBJ2-1	TRBD2	CASSQSGGRDHHEQFF	TGTGCCAGCAGCCAATCCGGCGGGAGGGATCACCATGAGCAGTTCTTC
TRBV7-6	NA	TRBJ2-2	TRBD1	CASSLSLTGVETGELFF	TGTGCCAGCAGCCTCAGCCTAACAGGGGTCGAGACCGGGGAGCTGTTTTTT
TRBV5-4	NA	TRBJ2-3	NA	CASSLADTQYF	TGTGCCAGCAGCCTGGCGGATACGCAGTATTTT
TRBV5-3	few	TRBJ1-2	NA	CARSSFPRPYTF	TGTGCCAGAAGCTCATTCCCACGTCCCTACACCTTC
TRBV15	NA	TRBJ1-5	NA	CATSRDWGKNSNQPQHF	TGTGCCACCAGCAGAGATTGGGGGAAAAATAGCAATCAGCCCCAGCATTTT